The T cell receptor beta chain described here comes from a study of early T cells in non-severe SARS-CoV-2 infection (TCRdb year 2021). Regarding the research as a whole: Bulk RNA from unsorted whole blood was used for TCR sequencing, so alpha and beta chains could not be paired. General conclusions and limits of the study: VDJdb matching was skewed toward anti-spike CD8 responses and likely underestimated virus-specific expansions, missing private and CD4 specificities.

This clonotype was seen at least ten times. Its specific antigen is unknown. There are no base qualities to consult, and no much larger clone falls within one base. Libraries were prepared through 5' RACE. Sequencing used a NextSeq 500. Unique molecular identifiers were attached to individual cDNA molecules in the TCR library protocol so that sequencing error and PCR bias could be corrected. TCR alpha and beta chains were both sequenced, and the abundances of alpha and beta sequences in each sample were closely correlated with each other. The study's processing was this. Decombinator V4 was used to annotate the V gene, J gene and CDR3 of the TCR sequences. Expanded TCRs were defined as changing significantly between any two time points under a Poisson model with p below 0.0001. Abundances of TCRs were expressed as counts per million after normalisation to the total number of TCRs sequenced in each sample. A search of VDJdb, accessed on 1 November 2021, was run for TCRs annotated to CMV, EBV and SARS-CoV-2, with TCRs annotated for multiple antigens excluded. The raw public data were reprocessed by TCRdb itself: fastp quality trimming at Q25, MiXCR clonotype calling, in-frame beta chains only. Each record represents a unique CDR3 protein, reported with the most common genes and DNA among its rows. The V and J calls and clone size are TCRdb's, not the authors'. The sample contains roughly 77,000 distinct CDR3 sequences, roughly 12% of them found a single time. Clones ranked in the top ten supply about 4.2% of the sample.

The study was a case-control design nested within a healthcare worker cohort in London, UK, with weekly nasopharyngeal swab PCR tests and blood sampling. Healthcare workers were enrolled in the week of the UK lockdown, from 23 to 31 March 2020, and were followed every week for up to roughly 16 weeks. The receptor was derived from an adult who was a healthcare worker with PCR-confirmed SARS-CoV-2 infection or an uninfected control (not recorded which). The sample consisted of whole blood.

The CDR3 corresponds to CASRDSSDRTDTQYF. Here is the DNA: TGTGCCAGCAGGGACTCTAGCGACCGCACAGATACGCAGTATTTT. The chain uses TRBV12-3 or TRBV12-4 and TRBJ2-3; tentative D gene TRBD2, with 6 bases matching. Including the terminal cysteine and phenylalanine, the CDR3 comprises 15 residues. Kept here is only the CDR3 DNA, which spans 45 bases and is read in frame from base 1. V gives up 6 bases and J gives up 1 base, and the segment between their germline ends measures 14 bases.